This entry lists 14 T cell receptor beta chains sequenced from one sample in a study of tumor-infiltrating lymphocytes in oesophageal squamous cell carcinoma. One entry per CDR3 protein, called by TCRdb with MiXCR from the PCR reads. The data hold 9,500 to 11,000 distinct CDR3 sequences, with about 61% observed a single time. Sequencing input: esophageal tumor tissue. The source of these receptors is a male donor with esophageal squamous cell carcinoma.

V and J are TRBV11-2 and TRBJ2-5, with 10 nucleotides matching TRBD2. V lost 2 bases and J lost 13; bases outside the gene matches: 16. CDR3 length: 16 amino acids. Germline V gene lookup returns CDR1 SGHAT and CDR2 FQNNGV. This chain's CDR3 is CASSLRDSSGGAVLYF. In DNA, the CDR3 is TGTGCCAGCAGCTTAAGGGATTCTAGCGGGGGCGCCGTTTTGTACTTC.

This clonotype was detected ten times or more. This chain connects TRBV7-8 to TRBJ2-5; D may be TRBD1 or TRBD2 (5 bases each). V lost 5 bases, J lost 5 bases, and 15 bases lay in between. Per germline, CDR1 SGHVS and CDR2 FQNEAQ. This CDR3 has 14 residues. The CDR3 coding sequence is TGTGCCAGCAGCCCCGGGACCGGAAGGGAGACCCAGTACTTC. This codes for CASSPGTGRETQYF.

This clonotype was recorded a few times. The chain is built from TRBV9 and TRBJ2-1, with a possible D match to TRBD1 (5 bases). The germline V gene has CDR1 SGDLS and CDR2 YYNGEE. Trimming pared 3 bases from V and 9 bases from J, leaving 19 bases between. The CDR3 is 15 amino acids. This CDR3 reads CASSDTGQGIGEQFF. In nucleotides, the CDR3 is TGTGCCAGCAGCGATACAGGTCAAGGCATTGGTGAGCAGTTCTTC.

In its sample, this clonotype is medium-sized (0.01 to 0.1%). The chain carries TRBV27 and TRBJ2-3; unclear D gene. Trimming cost V 2 bases and J 0 bases, with 6 bases left between them. Germline CDR1 reads MNHEY; CDR2 reads SMNVEV (reference sequence). The CDR3 loop spans 14 amino acids. In nucleotides, the CDR3 is TGTGCCAGCAGTTTACGGCGGAGCACAGATACGCAGTATTTT. This gives the protein CASSLRRSTDTQYF.

V is TRBV6-1 and J is TRBJ1-1; D is undetermined. V was cut by 4 bases and J by 11 bases, with 17 bases left in between. The CDR3 runs 13 residues. From germline, CDR1 is MNHNS and CDR2 SASEGT. CDR3 loop: CASSGDKWSRAFF. For the CDR3, the DNA is TGTGCCAGCAGTGGAGATAAGTGGAGTCGGGCTTTCTTT.

This chain links TRBV28 with TRBJ1-2; weak D call: TRBD1 (6 bases). Looked up from germline, CDR1 is MDHEN and CDR2 is SYDVKM. The CDR3 covers 16 residues. The V end lost 8 bases, the J end lost 5 bases, and 24 bases lay between the germline ends. The CDR3 coding sequence is TGTGCCAGCGCAAACGGGACCCCGGGGGCTCGTTATGGCTACACCTTC. Translated, it gives CASANGTPGARYGYTF.

This clonotype occurred a few times. The chain couples TRBV7-4 to TRBJ2-2; D is uncertain. CDR1 SGHVT and CDR2 SQSDAQ come from the germline V gene. The ends were cut back, 11 bases at V and 4 bases at J, with 11 bases in the middle. The CDR3 loop spans 12 amino acids. CDR3 sequence reads: CAGLEGTGELFF. The CDR3 bases are TGTGCCGGGCTTGAAGGCACCGGGGAGCTGTTTTTT.

The chain uses TRBV29-1 and TRBJ2-1; 10 bases align to TRBD1. CDR3 length: 12 residues. Trimming at V came to 7 bases and at J to 7 bases, leaving 4 bases not matched to a gene. Looked up from germline, CDR1 is SQVTM and CDR2 is ANQGSEA. The CDR3 DNA is TGCAGCGCCAGGACAGGGGGGAATGAGCAGTTCTTC. Its protein product is CSARTGGNEQFF.

The chain has TRBV12-3 or TRBV12-4 and TRBJ2-3, with D possibly matching TRBD2 (6 bases). TRBJ2-1 explains the end of the DNA better; the J call may be wrong. The CDR3 is made up of 15 amino acids. CDR3 bases: TGTGCCAGCAGTTTAGGGGGCGGGAATTACAATGAGCAGTTCTTC. Translating it yields CASSLGGGNYNEQFF.

The V call is TRBV28, the J call TRBJ2-5; weak D call: TRBD1 (5 bases). Germline CDR1 is MDHEN and CDR2 is SYDVKM. Trimming removed 3 bases from V and 5 bases from J, with 16 bases in between. This CDR3 contains 15 residues. The CDR3 region is CASSFRGHLGETQYF. The CDR3 DNA reads TGTGCCAGCAGTTTCCGCGGACATCTGGGGGAGACCCAGTACTTC.

This clonotype was recorded at least ten times. V is TRBV5-1 and J is TRBJ2-5; D remains ambiguous. The V and J ends lost 0 bases and 11 bases respectively, with 20 bases between them. Germline V lookup: CDR1 SGHRS, CDR2 YFSETQ. This CDR3 is built from 15 residues. The CDR3 DNA reads TGCGCCAGCAGCTTGGAGGTCCGCCCGGTCGATGAGCAGTACTTC. Its translation: CASSLEVRPVDEQYF.

The chain uses TRBV7-3 and TRBJ2-3; tentatively, D is TRBD1 (6 bases). The DNA end favors TRBJ2-2, so the J call may be wrong. Germline assignment: CDR1 SGHTA and CDR2 FQGTGA. This CDR3 contains 15 residues. DNA for the CDR3: TGTGCCAGCAGTGAACAGGGTCCGAACACCGGGGAGCTGTTTTTT. It translates to CASSEQGPNTGELFF.

The rearrangement joins TRBV7-8 to TRBJ2-5, with 9 bases that match TRBD1. The ends lost 5 bases at V and 5 bases at J; junction bases unmatched: 9. Germline CDR1 SGHVS, CDR2 FQNEAQ. CDR3 length: 15 amino acids. CDR3 amino acids: CASSQRTGDGETQYF. In DNA, the CDR3 is TGTGCCAGCAGCCAGCGGACAGGGGACGGGGAGACCCAGTACTTC.

CDR3 nucleotides: TGTGCCAGCAGCTCCGGGACAGGAGAGGAGACCCAGTACTTC. It encodes CASSSGTGEETQYF. The chain carries TRBV7-6 and TRBJ2-5; TRBD1 matches 8 bases. The CDR3 extends over 14 amino acids. Germline V gene lookup returns CDR1 SGHVS and CDR2 FNYEAQ. The V gene end was trimmed by 4 bases and the J gene end by 5 bases; junction bases not matched to a gene: 6.